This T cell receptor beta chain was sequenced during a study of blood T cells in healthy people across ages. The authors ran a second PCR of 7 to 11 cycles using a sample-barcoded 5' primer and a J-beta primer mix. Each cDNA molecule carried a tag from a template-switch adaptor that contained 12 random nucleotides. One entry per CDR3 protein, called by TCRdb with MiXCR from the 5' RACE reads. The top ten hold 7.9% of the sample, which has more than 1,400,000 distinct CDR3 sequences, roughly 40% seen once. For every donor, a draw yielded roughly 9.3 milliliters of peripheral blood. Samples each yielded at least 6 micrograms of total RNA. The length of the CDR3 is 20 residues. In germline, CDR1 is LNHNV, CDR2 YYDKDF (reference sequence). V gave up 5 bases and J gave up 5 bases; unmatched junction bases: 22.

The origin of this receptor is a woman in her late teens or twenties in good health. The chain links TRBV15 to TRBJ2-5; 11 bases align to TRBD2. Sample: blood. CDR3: CATSGGLADPLGFFMETQYF. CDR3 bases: TGTGCCACCAGCGGGGGACTAGCGGATCCCCTGGGGTTTTTCATGGAGACCCAGTACTTC.